This T cell receptor (beta chain) was sequenced during a study of cytomegalovirus exposure and HLA in healthy donors. This table comes from immunoSEQ multiplex PCR, and its TCRdb copy is limited to in-frame clones, with some not included. The sample comprises 100,000 to 150,000 clones, about 91% of which are singletons, and 1.1% rests with the top ten. The CDR3 is made up of 16 amino acids. Germline CDR1 reads MNHEY; CDR2 reads SMNVEV (reference sequence). V was clipped by 5 bases and J by 5 bases; unmatched bases: 9. The donors were in the roughly 130-subject validation cohort, distinct from the approximately 700-subject first cohort.

The sequenced sample consisted of PBMCs. The rearrangement uses TRBV27 and TRBJ2-5; 12 nucleotides align to TRBD2. This receptor was identified in a woman aged 18-30 years in good health and CMV-seronegative. CDR3 sequence reads: CASSGWTSGDTETQYF. CDR3 in DNA: TGTGCCAGCAGTGGCTGGACTAGCGGGGACACTGAGACCCAGTACTTC.